This T cell receptor (beta chain) was sequenced during a study of blood T cell repertoires in COVID-19. Method: immunoSEQ multiplex PCR; TCRdb's copy keeps in-frame clones and lacks some. The sample includes around 300,000 clones, around 92% of them seen just once. Between the trimmed V and J ends, which lost 5 bases and 6 bases, there was a span of 11 bases. Germline V gene data show CDR1 as SGHNT and CDR2 as YYREEE (reference sequence). The CDR3 contains 12 residues. This TCR came from a woman in her sixties or seventies who had recovered from COVID-19. Material: PBMCs or T cells enriched from blood (not recorded which). The chain combines TRBV5-4 with TRBJ1-1; D might be TRBD1 (5 bases). DNA of the CDR3: TGTGCCAGCAGGGGGCAAGGGCCTGAAGCTTTCTTT. It translates to CASRGQGPEAFF.